The 9 T cell receptor beta chains reported below all come from one sample, sequenced in a study of T cell responses to AZD1222 COVID-19 vaccine. This table comes from immunoSEQ multiplex PCR, and its TCRdb copy is limited to in-frame clones, with some not included. The sample yields 150,000 to 200,000 clones, less than 95% seen once. This specimen consisted of peripheral blood, obtained on day 0 of AZD1222 vaccination. The receptors come from an adult in good health.

The genes are TRBV2 and TRBJ1-5, with a tentative D call TRBD1 (6 bases). Germline V lookup: CDR1 SNHLY, CDR2 FYNNEI. V was cut by 6 bases and J by 4 bases, with 19 bases left in between. The CDR3 covers 16 residues. The CDR3 loop is CASRTGSKDGNQPQHF. Here the CDR3 DNA reads TGTGCCAGCAGGACAGGAAGTAAGGACGGTAATCAGCCCCAGCATTTT.

The CDR3 protein is CACGGAGATNEKLFF. The CDR3 region has the DNA TGTGCCTGCGGCGGGGCAGGGGCGACTAATGAAAAACTGTTTTTT. The chain combines TRBV30 with TRBJ1-4; D possibly corresponds to TRBD1 (6 bases). The CDR3 spans 15 residues. From germline, CDR1 is GTSNPN and CDR2 SVGIG (reference sequence). Trimming removed 6 bases at V and 2 bases at J, with 16 bases between. The full variable domain, completed using reference TRBV30 and TRBJ1-4, is SQTIHQWPATLVQPVGSPLSLECTVEGTSNPNLYWYRQAAGRGLQLLFYSVGIGQISSEVPQNLSASRPQDRQFILSSKKLLLSDSGFYLCACGGAGATNEKLFFGSGTQLSVL.

This chain links TRBV27 with TRBJ1-6; no clear D gene. CDR1 and CDR2 from the germline V gene are MNHEY and SMNVEV (reference sequence). This CDR3 is built from 15 residues. Trimming pared 5 bases from V and 6 bases from J, leaving 14 bases between. In DNA, the CDR3 is TGTGCCAGCAGTCCGGATTCGGCCAGTAATTCACCCCTCCACTTT. Protein product: CASSPDSASNSPLHF.

The rearrangement joins TRBV11-2 to TRBJ2-2, with 10 positions matching TRBD2. This CDR3 is built from 16 residues. CDR1 is SGHAT, CDR2 FQNNGV, per germline. V trimming: 3 bases; J trimming: 5 bases; junction bases outside the gene matches: 6. Here the CDR3 DNA reads TGTGCCAGCAGCTTGTCCGGGACTAGCGCAACCGGGGAGCTGTTTTTT. It yields the protein CASSLSGTSATGELFF.

The chain joins TRBV11-2 to TRBJ2-5; 12 positions agree with TRBD2. The V and J ends lost 5 bases and 5 bases, in that order; junction bases with no gene match: 9. From germline, CDR1 is SGHAT and CDR2 FQNNGV. The CDR3 consists of 16 residues. CDR3 sequence reads: CASSPASGGAWETQYF. In nucleotides, the CDR3 is TGTGCCAGCAGCCCCGCTAGCGGGGGGGCCTGGGAGACCCAGTACTTC.

V gene TRBV5-6 combines with J gene TRBJ2-1; 7 bases line up with TRBD2. The ends lost 0 bases at V and 3 bases at J; junction bases unmatched: 6. CDR1 is SGHDT and CDR2 is YYEEEE in the germline V gene. The CDR3 consists of 16 residues. CDR3 region: CASSLGYRGDYNEQFF. In DNA form, the CDR3 reads TGTGCCAGCAGCTTGGGATATCGGGGGGACTACAATGAGCAGTTCTTC.

This clone was seen just once. The V call is TRBV4-1, the J call TRBJ2-7, with D uncertain. Germline V lookup: CDR1 MGHRA, CDR2 YSYEKL. This CDR3 has 13 residues. Between the trimmed V and J ends, which lost 0 bases and 4 bases, there was a span of 7 bases. The CDR3 DNA sequence: TGCGCCAGCAGCCAAGATCGGAAGTACGAGCAGTACTTC. Its protein product is CASSQDRKYEQYF.

The chain has TRBV7-3 and TRBJ2-4; perhaps TRBD2 as D (6 bases). CDR3 length: 15 amino acids. Trimming shortened V by 5 bases and J by 7 bases, and 18 bases separated the two germline ends. In germline, CDR1 is SGHTA, CDR2 FQGTGA. The CDR3 region is CASSPWGGERNIQYF. CDR3 nucleotide sequence: TGTGCCAGCAGCCCCTGGGGCGGGGAGAGGAACATTCAGTACTTC.

The chain links TRBV2 to TRBJ2-1; 8 bases align to TRBD2. CDR3 length: 15 amino acids. The V segment lost 5 bases and the J segment 3 bases; nucleotides outside the gene matches: 6. Germline V lookup: CDR1 SNHLY, CDR2 FYNNEI. CDR3 DNA sequence: TGTGCCAGCAGTTTACGGGGGGGCCTCTACAATGAGCAGTTCTTC. Protein product: CASSLRGGLYNEQFF.